This TCR beta chain comes out of a study of T-cell memory formation after mild COVID-19. The study's findings and limits: Clones that got smaller from day 15 to 85 had even CD4/CD8, while clones growing later tipped toward CD4+. Most CD4+ clones that shrank were in CM and EM, while CD8+ ones turned up in EMRA. Whether day 37 second-wave clones are SARS-CoV-2-specific was not confirmed.

V shed 2 bases and J shed 10 bases, with 15 bases lying between them. Germline V gives CDR1 SGHTA, CDR2 FQGNSA. The CDR3 is 14 amino acids. In the case of this clonotype: Its specificity is not known.

TCRdb independently ran MiXCR on the 5' RACE reads; one entry per CDR3 protein. This table has about 290,000 distinct CDR3 sequences, about 15% appearing once. Sequenced sample: PBMCs or a T cell subset sorted from them (not recorded which). The TCR comes from a young man who had mild COVID-19 (a few samples of this study predate the infection). Cell type and time point are not known. This chain connects TRBV7-2 to TRBJ2-1; a weak D match, TRBD2 (6 bases). CDR3 nucleotides: TGTGCCAGCAGCTTACGCGGGGCTACTAACGAGCAGTTCTTC. This codes for CASSLRGATNEQFF. The entire variable domain, with the rest obtained from reference TRBV7-2 and TRBJ2-1, is as follows: GAGVSQSPSNKVTEKGKDVELRCDPISGHTALYWYRQSLGQGLEFLIYFQGNSAPDKSGLPSDRFSAERTGGSVSTLTIQRTQQEDSAVYLCASSLRGATNEQFFGPGTRLTVL.